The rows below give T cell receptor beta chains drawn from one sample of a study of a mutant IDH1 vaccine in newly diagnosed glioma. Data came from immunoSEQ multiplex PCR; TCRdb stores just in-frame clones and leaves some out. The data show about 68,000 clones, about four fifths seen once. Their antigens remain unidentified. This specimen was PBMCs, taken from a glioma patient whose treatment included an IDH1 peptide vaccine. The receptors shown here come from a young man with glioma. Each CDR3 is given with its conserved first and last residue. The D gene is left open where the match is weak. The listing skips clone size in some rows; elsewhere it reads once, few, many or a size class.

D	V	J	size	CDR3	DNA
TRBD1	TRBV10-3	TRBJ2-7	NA	CAISESGTGRYEQYF	TGTGCCATCAGTGAGTCGGGGACAGGGAGGTACGAGCAGTACTTC
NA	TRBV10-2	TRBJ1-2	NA	CASWGTWGAGYTF	TGCGCCAGCTGGGGGACTTGGGGGGCTGGCTACACCTTC
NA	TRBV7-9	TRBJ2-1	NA	CASSHGLRYNEQFF	TGTGCCAGCAGCCACGGGCTAAGATACAATGAGCAGTTCTTC
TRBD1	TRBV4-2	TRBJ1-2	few	CASSQLPGQGNYGYTF	TGTGCCAGCAGCCAACTACCGGGACAGGGTAACTATGGCTACACCTTC
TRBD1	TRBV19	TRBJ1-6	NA	CASSLTGGYNSPLHF	TGTGCCAGTAGCCTGACAGGGGGTTATAATTCACCCCTCCACTTT
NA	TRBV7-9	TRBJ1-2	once	CASSPDWGYTF	TGTGCCAGCAGCCCGGATTGGGGCTACACCTTC
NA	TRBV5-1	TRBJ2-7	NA	CASSFQQGATYEQYF	TGCGCCAGCAGCTTTCAACAGGGAGCCACCTACGAGCAGTACTTC
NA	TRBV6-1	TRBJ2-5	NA	CASRGWFGPQETQYF	TGTGCCAGCAGGGGGTGGTTTGGGCCTCAAGAGACCCAGTACTTC
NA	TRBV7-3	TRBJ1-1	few	CASSLMGFGENTEAFF	TGTGCCAGCAGCTTGATGGGGTTCGGGGAAAACACTGAAGCTTTCTTT
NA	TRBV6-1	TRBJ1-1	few	CASNQGLLNTEAFF	TGTGCCAGTAACCAGGGGTTACTGAACACTGAAGCTTTCTTT
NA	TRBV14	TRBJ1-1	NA	CASSQVGHPLNTEAFF	TGTGCCAGCAGCCAAGTGGGACACCCTTTGAACACTGAAGCTTTCTTT
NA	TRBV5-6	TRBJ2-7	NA	CASSSRVHEQYF	TGTGCCAGCAGCTCCAGGGTCCACGAGCAGTACTTC
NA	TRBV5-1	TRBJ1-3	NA	CASGGNGNTIYF	TGCGCCAGCGGGGGGAACGGAAACACCATATATTTT
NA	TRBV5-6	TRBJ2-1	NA	CASSLSGTNLDEQFF	TGTGCCAGCAGCTTGAGTGGGACAAATCTGGATGAGCAGTTCTTC
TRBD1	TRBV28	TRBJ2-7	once	CASRTGQYYEQYF	TGTGCCAGCAGGACGGGACAGTACTACGAGCAGTACTTC
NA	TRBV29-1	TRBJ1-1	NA	CSVALGAEAFF	TGCAGCGTCGCCCTAGGGGCTGAAGCTTTCTTT
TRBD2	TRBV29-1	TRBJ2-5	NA	CSGGLAGGQETQYF	TGCAGCGGCGGACTAGCGGGGGGACAAGAGACCCAGTACTTC
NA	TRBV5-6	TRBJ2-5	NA	CASSWWGEWKTQYF	TGTGCCAGCAGCTGGTGGGGGGAGTGGAAGACCCAGTACTTC
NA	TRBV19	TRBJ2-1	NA	CARLPLCVYSYNGQFF	TGTGCCAGATTACCTCTTTGCGTTTACTCCTACAATGGGCAGTTCTTC
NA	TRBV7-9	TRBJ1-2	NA	CASSLDTPRYGYTF	TGTGCCAGCAGCTTAGATACCCCCCGTTATGGCTACACCTTC
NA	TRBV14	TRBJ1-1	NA	CASSQQGNTEAFF	TGTGCCAGCAGCCAACAGGGGAACACTGAAGCTTTCTTT
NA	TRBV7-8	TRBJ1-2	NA	CASSLGGAAPGSDYGYTF	TGTGCCAGCAGCTTAGGAGGGGCAGCCCCGGGGTCGGACTATGGCTACACCTTC
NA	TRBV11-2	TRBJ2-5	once	CASSLSATIQETQYF	TGTGCCAGCAGCTTATCAGCCACCATACAAGAGACCCAGTACTTC
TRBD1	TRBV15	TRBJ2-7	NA	CATSTTGGYEQYF	TGTGCCACCAGCACTACAGGGGGCTACGAGCAGTACTTC
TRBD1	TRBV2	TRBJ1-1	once	CASPEGVSGQPSEAFF	TGTGCCAGCCCCGAAGGGGTGTCGGGACAGCCCTCTGAAGCTTTCTTT
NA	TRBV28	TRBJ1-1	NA	CASSVGTNTEAFF	TGTGCCAGCAGTGTAGGGACGAACACTGAAGCTTTCTTT
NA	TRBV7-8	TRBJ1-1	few	CASSARPGAEAFF	TGTGCCAGCAGCGCCCGACCGGGTGCTGAAGCTTTCTTT
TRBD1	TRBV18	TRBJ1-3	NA	CASSPRFALQGSGNTIYF	TGTGCCAGCTCACCAAGGTTTGCACTACAGGGGTCTGGAAACACCATATATTTT
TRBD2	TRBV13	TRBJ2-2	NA	CASSKGLAETGELFF	TGTGCCAGCAGCAAAGGACTAGCGGAGACCGGGGAGCTGTTTTTT
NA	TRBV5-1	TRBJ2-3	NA	CASRGWWGTDTQYF	TGCGCCAGCAGAGGGTGGTGGGGCACAGATACGCAGTATTTT
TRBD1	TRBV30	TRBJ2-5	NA	CAWSSGTGGPEAQYF	TGTGCCTGGAGTTCGGGGACAGGCGGGCCTGAGGCCCAGTACTTC
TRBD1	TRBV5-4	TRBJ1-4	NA	CASSRTGTGGEKLFF	TGTGCCAGCAGCCGTACCGGGACAGGGGGCGAAAAACTGTTTTTT
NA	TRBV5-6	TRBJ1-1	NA	CASSPISGTSETFF	TGTGCCAGCAGCCCTATCTCCGGGACCTCAGAGACTTTCTTT
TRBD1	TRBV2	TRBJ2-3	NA	CASRGQGRTDTQYF	TGTGCCAGCAGGGGACAGGGAAGGACAGATACGCAGTATTTT
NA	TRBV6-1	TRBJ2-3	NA	CARSGHPTTDTQYF	TGTGCCAGGTCGGGACATCCAACCACAGATACGCAGTATTTT
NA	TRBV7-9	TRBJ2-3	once	CASSLAPDRFRSDTQYF	TGTGCCAGCAGCTTAGCCCCCGACAGGTTCAGGTCAGATACGCAGTATTTT
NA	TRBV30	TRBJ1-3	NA	CAWDGGVSGNTIYF	TGTGCCTGGGATGGAGGGGTGTCCGGAAACACCATATATTTT
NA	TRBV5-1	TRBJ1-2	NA	CASSLDQYGYTF	TGCGCCAGCAGCTTGGATCAGTATGGCTACACCTTC
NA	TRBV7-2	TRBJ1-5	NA	CASSLDSQPQHF	TGTGCCAGCAGCTTAGATTCCCAGCCCCAGCATTTT